The clone carrying this TCR beta chain was seen a single time. Its target is unknown. Sample barcodes and UMIs were carried by the TCR alpha and TCR beta cDNA libraries that 5'RACE generated with constant-segment primers. Using its own MiXCR run on the 5' RACE reads, TCRdb lists one record per CDR3 protein. The sample carries 300,000 to 400,000 distinct CDR3 sequences, about an eighth recorded once. This specimen comes from a study of T-cell memory formation after mild COVID-19. General study points: Clones from the second wave (peaking day 37) had unconfirmed SARS-CoV-2 specificity. The main location of contracting CD4+ clones was CM and EM, and that of contracting CD8+ clones was EMRA. There were some responding clones in pre-infection memory, which suggested that cross-reactive memory had joined.

CDR1 is DFQATT and CDR2 is SNEGSKA in the germline V gene (reference sequence). Trimming cost V 2 bases and J 5 bases, with 14 bases left between them. CDR3 length: 14 residues. The source material was PBMCs or a T cell subset sorted from them (not recorded which). The V call is TRBV20-1, the J call TRBJ2-3; D is uncertain. This TCR derives from a man aged 18-30 years who had mild COVID-19 (a few samples of this study predate the infection). Cell type and time point are not known. CDR3 nucleotide sequence: TGCAGTGCTAGATCCCAACATCGGAAAGATACGCAGTATTTT. It translates to CSARSQHRKDTQYF.